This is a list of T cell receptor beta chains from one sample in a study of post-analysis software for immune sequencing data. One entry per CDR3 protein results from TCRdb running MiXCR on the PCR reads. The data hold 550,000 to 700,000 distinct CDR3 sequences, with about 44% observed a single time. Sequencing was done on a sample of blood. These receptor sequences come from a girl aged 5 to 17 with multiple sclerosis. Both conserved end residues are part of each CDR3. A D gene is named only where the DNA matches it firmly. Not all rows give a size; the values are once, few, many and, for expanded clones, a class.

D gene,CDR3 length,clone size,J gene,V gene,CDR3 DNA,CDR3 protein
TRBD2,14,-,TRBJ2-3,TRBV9,TGTGCCTGCAGCGGGGGGACAGGCACAGATACGCAGTATTTT,CACSGGTGTDTQYF
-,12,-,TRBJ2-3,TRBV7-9,TGTGCCAGCAGCTTAGGGCCGACACCGCAGTATTTT,CASSLGPTPQYF
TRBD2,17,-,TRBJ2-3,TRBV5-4,TGTGCCAGCAGCTTGCGGAGACTAGCGGGAGGACCAGATACGCAGTATTTT,CASSLRRLAGGPDTQYF
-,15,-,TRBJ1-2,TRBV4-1,TGCGCCAGCAGCCAAGAACAACTGGATGGCTATGGCTACACCTTC,CASSQEQLDGYGYTF
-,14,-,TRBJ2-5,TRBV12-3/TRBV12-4,TGTGCCAGCAGTTTATCGTGGGGCGATGAGACCCAGTACTTC,CASSLSWGDETQYF
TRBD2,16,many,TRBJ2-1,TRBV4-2,TGTGCCAGCAGCCAAGGTAGTAGCGGGAGGGTCGATGAGCAGTTCTTC,CASSQGSSGRVDEQFF
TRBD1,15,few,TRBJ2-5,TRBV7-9,TGTGCCAGCAGCCTCTCCGGGACAGGGTACGAGACCCAGTACTTC,CASSLSGTGYETQYF
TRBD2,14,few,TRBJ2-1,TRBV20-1,TGCAGTGCTCACCTAGCGGGGGCCTACAATGAGCAGTTCTTC,CSAHLAGAYNEQFF
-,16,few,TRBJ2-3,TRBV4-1,TGCGCCAGCAGCCAAGCCGGTTGGGGTATCACAGATACGCAGTATTTT,CASSQAGWGITDTQYF
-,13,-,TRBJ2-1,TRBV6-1,TGTGCCAGCAGGGGGATTACCGGGATTGAGCAGTTCTTC,CASRGITGIEQFF
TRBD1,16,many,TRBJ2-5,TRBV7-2,TGTGCCAGCAGCCTAACACCGGGACAGGGGAGGGAGACCCAGTACTTC,CASSLTPGQGRETQYF
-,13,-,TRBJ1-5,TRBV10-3,TGTGCCATCCCAGTCGGTCCGCGGCAGCCCCAGCATTTT,CAIPVGPRQPQHF
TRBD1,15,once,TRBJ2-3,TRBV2,TGTGCCAGCAGCGCCCCGGGACAGGGGGACGGTACGCAGTATTTT,CASSAPGQGDGTQYF
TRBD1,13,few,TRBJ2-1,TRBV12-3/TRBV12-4,TGTGCCAGCATCCCCGCAGGGGGAAATGAGCAGTTCTTC,CASIPAGGNEQFF
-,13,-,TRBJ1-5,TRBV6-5,TGCGCCAGCAGGTGGGGGAGGGATCAGCCCCAGCATTTT,CASRWGRDQPQHF